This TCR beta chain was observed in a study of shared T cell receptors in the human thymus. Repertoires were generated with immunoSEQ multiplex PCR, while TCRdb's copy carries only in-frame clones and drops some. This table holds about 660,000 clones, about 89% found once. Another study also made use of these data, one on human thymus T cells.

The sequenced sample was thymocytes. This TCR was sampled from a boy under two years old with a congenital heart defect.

CDR3 nucleotide sequence: TGTGCCAGCAGCCCTCAGAGTGCCCGGTTTTTTCGAGCGCCTATGGGCTACACCTTC. It yields the protein CASSPQSARFFRAPMGYTF. The rearrangement links TRBV4-2 to TRBJ1-2; D uncertain. The CDR3 loop spans 19 amino acids. With 4 bases removed from V and 8 bases from J, the gap between germline ends came to 32 bases. Germline V gene data show CDR1 as LGHNA and CDR2 as YNFKEQ.